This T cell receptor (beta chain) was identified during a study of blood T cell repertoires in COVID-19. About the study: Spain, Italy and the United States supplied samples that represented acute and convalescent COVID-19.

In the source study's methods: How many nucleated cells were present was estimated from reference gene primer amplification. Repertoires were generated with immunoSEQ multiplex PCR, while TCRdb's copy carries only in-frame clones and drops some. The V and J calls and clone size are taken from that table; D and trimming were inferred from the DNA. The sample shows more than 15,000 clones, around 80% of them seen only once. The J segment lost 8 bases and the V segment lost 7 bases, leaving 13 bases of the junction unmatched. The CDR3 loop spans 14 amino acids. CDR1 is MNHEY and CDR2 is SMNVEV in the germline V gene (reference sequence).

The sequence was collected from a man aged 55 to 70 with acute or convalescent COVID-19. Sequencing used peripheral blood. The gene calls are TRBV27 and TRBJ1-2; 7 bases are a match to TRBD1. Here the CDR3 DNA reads TGTGCCAGCACCCAACAGGGGACAATCGGCGGCTACACCTTC. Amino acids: CASTQQGTIGGYTF.